This T cell receptor (beta chain) was captured by sequencing in a study of blood T cell repertoires in COVID-19. In the study overall: Acute-phase and convalescent COVID-19 samples originated in the United States, Italy and Spain. In each case, the material was cDNA or gDNA derived from T cells, B-cell-depleted T cells, or PBMCs.

Germline-derived CDR1 and CDR2 are MNHEY and SMNVEV (reference sequence). This CDR3 has 14 amino acids. Trimming removed 3 bases from V and 5 bases from J; junction bases left unmatched: 1. Authors' methods: Using reference gene primer amplification, nucleated cell counts were estimated. Sequenced by immunoSEQ multiplex PCR; TCRdb stores in-frame clones only, minus some. The V and J calls and clone size come from that table; D and trimming were worked out from the DNA. The sample has 40,000 to 65,000 clones; just under 80% are singletons. Sample: peripheral blood. This rearrangement joins TRBV27 to TRBJ2-3; TRBD2 aligns across 11 bases. The sequence was collected from a human donor with active or convalescent COVID-19. The donor label of this sample is uncertain. CDR3 residues: CASSFLAGGDTQYF. CDR3 bases: TGTGCCAGCAGTTTCCTAGCGGGAGGAGATACGCAGTATTTT.